These T cell receptor beta chains were read from a single sample in a study of glioma-infiltrating T cells after dendritic cell vaccination. Using immunoSEQ multiplex PCR, the repertoire was profiled, and TCRdb retains in-frame clones only, with some absent. Of approximately 110,000 clones detected, about 90% appear once; the ten largest clones hold roughly 3%. Sample: blood, taken after dendritic cell vaccination. These receptors came from a human donor with glioblastoma. Each CDR3 is given with its conserved first and last residue. The order of the fields is J gene, V gene, CDR3 protein.

>TRBJ2-5|TRBV5-1
CASSLGTGQSETQYF
>TRBJ1-2|TRBV2
CASRPLQGTYGYTF
>TRBJ2-4|TRBV6-5
CASSPRRESDIQYF
>TRBJ2-5|TRBV19
CASTPGGAGGKETQYF
>TRBJ1-6|TRBV5-6
CASTPRGYNSPLHF
>TRBJ1-1|TRBV11-3
CASSLGGGTDTEAFF
>TRBJ2-5|TRBV27
CASRTGSQETQYF
>TRBJ2-3|TRBV19
CASKSGRAHVADTQYF
>TRBJ2-3|TRBV9
CASATGGADTQYF
>TRBJ2-1|TRBV7-9
CASSGELAVDEQFF
>TRBJ1-1|TRBV29-1
CSVREVGTEAFF
>TRBJ2-3|TRBV5-1
CASSLGGLAGADTQYF
>TRBJ2-3|TRBV5-4
CASSGTGTSGGARDVDTQYF
>TRBJ2-5|TRBV10-1
CASSPGMAGGPETQYF
>TRBJ1-2|TRBV6-1
CASSVKQPSNYGYTF
>TRBJ2-3|TRBV5-1
CASSLIPGLTDTQYF
>TRBJ1-2|TRBV7-2
CASSGGTVNYGYTF
>TRBJ2-5|TRBV6-1
CASSGLAGGPSTQYF
>TRBJ1-1|TRBV10-1
CASRPSGGRNTEAFF
>TRBJ2-5|TRBV7-3
CASSLLAGDETQYF
>TRBJ1-5|TRBV6-1
CASSVTGSNQPQHF
>TRBJ2-1|TRBV30
CASQTSGGAFEQFF
>TRBJ1-1|TRBV20-1
CSARDVGTGLF
>TRBJ1-4|TRBV7-9
CASTRGTTNEKLFF
>TRBJ1-1|TRBV7-2
CASSLSDTEAFF
>TRBJ1-5|TRBV19
CASTPRAGAFNQPQHF
>TRBJ2-1|TRBV9
CASSVGTSGGGEQFF
>TRBJ2-2|TRBV5-3
CARSRGTEETGELFF
>TRBJ2-7|TRBV6-5
CASTSGREQYF
>TRBJ2-7|TRBV11-2
CASRAAGGRRVEQYF
>TRBJ2-4|TRBV14
CASSQDRLAKNIQYF
>TRBJ1-2|TRBV30
CAWMETGGTYGYTF
>TRBJ1-2|TRBV5-1
CASSARPQGDYGYTF
>TRBJ2-7|TRBV5-4
CASSFDLAGAYEQYF
>TRBJ1-2|TRBV29-1
CSVGQGRGGYTF
>TRBJ2-7|TRBV6-5
CASSDRQGGNF
>TRBJ2-7|TRBV18
CASSPPLAGTYEQYF
>TRBJ1-1|TRBV6-1
CASSADRGAEAFF
>TRBJ2-5|TRBV15
CATSRGGGTPQETQYF
>TRBJ2-6|TRBV7-3
CASSLGASPGANVLTF
>TRBJ1-5|TRBV5-4
CASSQIRQGEHQPQHF
>TRBJ2-2|TRBV18
CASSAASGGAKTGELFF
>TRBJ2-3|TRBV10-3
CAISESAGSTDTQYF
>TRBJ1-5|TRBV12-5
CASGLEGPGGPGGYSNQPQHF
>TRBJ1-2|TRBV5-4
CASSPGQGYGYTF
>TRBJ1-4|TRBV28
CASSLIEEKLFF
>TRBJ2-1|TRBV5-1
CASSSHWAGENEQFF
>TRBJ2-7|TRBV7-8
CASSLVVRVTPYEQYF
>TRBJ1-5|TRBV23-1
CASSQTRGKHQPQHF
>TRBJ2-7|TRBV6-5
CASSRQGESSYEQYF
>TRBJ2-1|TRBV6-4
CASSPDRVYNNEQFF